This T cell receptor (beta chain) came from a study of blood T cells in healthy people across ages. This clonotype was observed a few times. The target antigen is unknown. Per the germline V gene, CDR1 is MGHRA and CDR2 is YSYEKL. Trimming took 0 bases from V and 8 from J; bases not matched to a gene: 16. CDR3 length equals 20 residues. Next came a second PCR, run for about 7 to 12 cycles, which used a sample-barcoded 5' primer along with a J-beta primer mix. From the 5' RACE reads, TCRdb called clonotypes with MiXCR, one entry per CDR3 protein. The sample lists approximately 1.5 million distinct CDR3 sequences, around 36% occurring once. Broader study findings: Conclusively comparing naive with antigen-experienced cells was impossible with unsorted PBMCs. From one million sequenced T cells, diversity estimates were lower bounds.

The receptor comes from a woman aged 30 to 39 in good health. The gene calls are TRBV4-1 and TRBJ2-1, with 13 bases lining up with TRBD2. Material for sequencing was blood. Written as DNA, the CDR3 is TGCGCCAGCAGCCAAGAAGGGACAGGACGGGGACTAGCGGGGATAGATGAGCAGTTCTTC. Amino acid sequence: CASSQEGTGRGLAGIDEQFF.